Below are 20 T cell receptor beta chains sequenced from a single sample in a study of blood T cell repertoires in COVID-19. Profiling relied on immunoSEQ multiplex PCR, and the TCRdb table lists in-frame clones only, not all of them. The top ten hold roughly 2.9% of the sample, which has about 140,000 clones, around 79% seen once. Sequencing was carried out using PBMCs or T cells enriched from blood (not recorded which). Receptors were obtained from a woman aged 45-65 years who had recovered from COVID-19.

This chain links TRBV10-1 with TRBJ2-7, with 11 bases aligning to TRBD2. The V gene's germline CDR1 is WNHNN and CDR2 SYGVQD (reference sequence). Trimming cost V 3 bases and J 2 bases; bases outside gene matches: 3. The CDR3 totals 15 residues. This chain's CDR3 is CASSDPTSGAYEQYF. The DNA of the CDR3 is TGCGCCAGCAGTGACCCGACTAGCGGGGCCTACGAGCAGTACTTC.

The V gene is TRBV27, the J gene TRBJ2-5, with a possible D match to TRBD2 (6 bases). CDR1 and CDR2 from the germline V gene are MNHEY and SMNVEV (reference sequence). The V and J ends lost 5 bases and 4 bases respectively, with 11 bases between them. CDR3 length: 13 amino acids. The CDR3 DNA reads as TGTGCCAGCAGTCCCCGGGGGATAGAGACCCAGTACTTC. Translated, it gives CASSPRGIETQYF.

V is TRBV13 and J is TRBJ1-1; D remains unclear. V lost 5 bases, J lost 0 bases, and 13 bases lay in between. The length of the CDR3 is 15 residues. CDR1 PRHDT and CDR2 FYEKMQ come from the germline V gene (reference sequence). The CDR3 DNA follows: TGTGCCAGCAGCCAAGTGCGGCACTTGAACACTGAAGCTTTCTTT. Amino acids: CASSQVRHLNTEAFF.

This chain joins TRBV5-1 and TRBJ1-1, with 11 bases identical to TRBD1. Germline lookup yields CDR1 SGHRS and CDR2 YFSETQ. V trimming: 6 bases; J trimming: 2 bases; junction bases outside the gene matches: 9. The CDR3 length is 16 residues. The chain's CDR3 is CASTRGQGEGNTEAFF. CDR3 nucleotides: TGCGCCAGCACTAGGGGACAGGGGGAAGGAAACACTGAAGCTTTCTTT.

V and J are TRBV7-3 and TRBJ2-1, with TRBD1 identical over 10 bases. The V and J ends lost 5 bases and 4 bases, in that order; junction bases with no gene match: 5. The CDR3 sequence is 15 residues long. Germline V gene lookup returns CDR1 SGHTA and CDR2 FQGTGA. CDR3 coding DNA: TGTGCCAGCAGCCCCGGACAGGGGGTTTACAATGAGCAGTTCTTC. As protein: CASSPGQGVYNEQFF.

This clone showed up just a few times. The V call is TRBV18, the J call TRBJ1-6, with 7 bases lining up with TRBD1. The length of the CDR3 is 16 residues. Germline V lookup: CDR1 KGHSH, CDR2 LQKENI. Losses at the gene ends were 5 bases for V and 8 bases for J; bases not matched to a gene: 12. The CDR3 DNA sequence: TGTGCCAGCTCAGAATTTTCCGGGACAGTCGATTCACCCCTCCACTTT. Translated, it gives CASSEFSGTVDSPLHF.

With respect to this clone: Other DNA sequences of this sample code for an identical CDR3. The chain is built from TRBV2 and TRBJ2-7; weak D call: TRBD1 (5 bases). The CDR3 sequence is 12 residues long. Germline V lookup: CDR1 SNHLY, CDR2 FYNNEI. V lost 2 bases to trimming and J lost 4 bases, with 6 bases between them. CDR3 in DNA: TGTGCCAGCAGTGAAAGGGGTTACGAGCAGTACTTC. This codes for CASSERGYEQYF. Combining the CDR3 with reference TRBV2 and TRBJ2-7 gives the whole variable domain EPEVTQTPSHQVTQMGQEVILRCVPISNHLYFYWYRQILGQKVEFLVSFYNNEISEKSEIFDDQFSVERPDGSNFTLKIRSTKLEDSAMYFCASSERGYEQYFGPGTRLTVT.

A note on this clone: This sample also contains other DNA sequences that code for the same CDR3. The chain links TRBV9 to TRBJ2-1; D call uncertain. The CDR3 is 14 amino acids. CDR1 and CDR2 (germline): SGDLS, YYNGEE. Trimming shortened V by 0 bases and J by 5 bases, and 9 bases separated the two germline ends. The chain's CDR3 is CASSVAGHNNEQFF. DNA of the CDR3: TGTGCCAGCAGCGTAGCTGGGCATAACAATGAGCAGTTCTTC.

This chain joins TRBV4-1 and TRBJ2-7; no definite D call. The germline V and J ends were trimmed by 0 bases and 7 bases, with 13 bases remaining between them. The CDR3 totals 14 residues. Germline-derived CDR1 and CDR2 are MGHRA and YSYEKL. The CDR3 DNA reads TGCGCCAGCAGCCAAGATTCCTCCTCACGGGAGCAGTACTTC. It encodes CASSQDSSSREQYF.

The rearrangement links TRBV12-5 to TRBJ2-7, with D perhaps TRBD1 (5 bases). Germline CDR1 LGHNT, CDR2 FRNRAP. Trimming pared 11 bases from V and 3 bases from J, leaving 26 bases between. This CDR3 contains 16 residues. The CDR3 nucleotides are TGTGCTTCAGGGTTGGGGCAGGGTAATACTATCTACGAGCAGTACTTC. This translates into CASGLGQGNTIYEQYF.

CDR3 bases: TGTGCCAGTAGTATAGATAGCGGGGGGGCGGATGAGCAGTTCTTC. It specifies CASSIDSGGADEQFF. The gene calls are TRBV19 and TRBJ2-1, with 11 bases matching TRBD2. J lost 8 bases, V lost 0 bases, and 3 bases had no gene match. The CDR3 consists of 15 residues. The germline gives CDR1 LNHDA, CDR2 SQIVND (reference sequence).

The V and J genes are TRBV6-5 and TRBJ2-2; perhaps TRBD2 as D (7 bases). Trimming took 6 bases from V and 1 from J, leaving 12 bases between them. CDR3 length equals 15 residues. Germline CDR1 and CDR2: MNHEY and SVGAGI. The CDR3 DNA reads TGTGCCAGCAGAGGGGGACTAAGGAACACCGGGGAGCTGTTTTTT. It is translated as CASRGGLRNTGELFF.

The chain joins TRBV9 to TRBJ2-7; TRBD1 agrees at 9 bases. The CDR3 has 16 amino acids. Trimming at V came to 0 bases and at J to 5 bases, leaving 9 bases not matched to a gene. Germline V lookup: CDR1 SGDLS, CDR2 YYNGEE. The CDR3 nucleotides read TGTGCCAGCAGCGTAGCTACGGGACAGGGTACCCACGAGCAGTACTTC. Translated: CASSVATGQGTHEQYF.

This clone was seen at least ten times. V and J are TRBV7-3 and TRBJ2-7, with D tentatively TRBD2 (6 bases). The CDR3 sequence is 13 residues long. The germline CDR1 and CDR2 sequences are SGHTA and FQGTGA. Trimming left V 5 bases short and J 7 bases short, with 15 bases between. CDR3 residues: CASSRGRREEQYF. The CDR3 DNA reads as TGTGCCAGCAGCCGGGGCCGGCGGGAAGAGCAGTACTTC.

This clone was observed a few times. The chain links TRBV5-1 to TRBJ1-6, with TRBD1 matching 9 bases. V shed 4 bases, J shed 10 bases, and the junction held 9 bases outside the gene matches. Germline V CDR1 and CDR2: SGHRS, YFSETQ. The CDR3 is 15 amino acids. CDR3 sequence: CASSPRTGENSPLHF. The CDR3 DNA sequence: TGCGCCAGCAGCCCCAGGACAGGGGAGAACTCACCCCTCCACTTT.

This clone occurred a few times. The chain employs TRBV7-9 and TRBJ2-5; TRBD1 matches at 9 bases. From germline, CDR1 is SEHNR and CDR2 FQNEAQ (reference sequence). The CDR3 consists of 14 residues. J was trimmed by 6 bases and V by 4 bases; bases with no gene match: 6. In DNA form, the CDR3 reads TGTGCCAGCAGCTCGGGACAGGGCGGGAAGACCCAGTACTTC. As protein: CASSSGQGGKTQYF.

The chain carries TRBV6-5 and TRBJ1-5; D gene uncertain. In germline, CDR1 is MNHEY, CDR2 SVGAGI. V lost 2 bases and J lost 0, with 8 bases in between. This CDR3 is built from 15 residues. The chain's CDR3 is CASSYGQYSNQPQHF. The CDR3 region has the DNA TGTGCCAGCAGTTACGGCCAGTATAGCAATCAGCCCCAGCATTTT.

The CDR3, as DNA: TGTGCCAGCAGTGAGAGGCAAGAGACCCAGTACTTC. Its protein is CASSERQETQYF. The chain couples TRBV2 to TRBJ2-5; D is unclear. Trimming took off 3 bases at V and 2 bases at J, with 4 bases between the two ends. Germline assignment: CDR1 SNHLY and CDR2 FYNNEI. This CDR3 is 12 amino acids long.

The CDR3 sequence is CASSVGVGDPGNEQFF. CDR3 DNA sequence: TGTGCCAGCAGCGTCGGGGTAGGAGATCCAGGAAATGAGCAGTTCTTC. The chain uses TRBV9 and TRBJ2-1, with D possibly TRBD2 on 5 matching bases. The ends were cut back, 2 bases at V and 7 bases at J, with 19 bases in the middle. This CDR3 has 16 residues. Germline values: CDR1 SGDLS, CDR2 YYNGEE.

The CDR3 DNA sequence: TGTGCCAGCTCACGCGGGTCACAAGAGGAAGCTTTCTTT. Its protein product is CASSRGSQEEAFF. This chain joins TRBV18 and TRBJ1-1; no reliable D call. The length of the CDR3 is 13 residues. The germline CDR1 and CDR2 sequences are KGHSH and LQKENI. Between the trimmed V and J ends, which lost 4 bases and 8 bases, there was a span of 14 bases.